The present TCR beta chain was sequenced within a study of CD8 T cells in ankylosing spondylitis. Study-wide results and caveats: The study identified a TCR beta motif of roughly eight highly homologous variants that appeared characteristic of ankylosing spondylitis blood. Researchers reportedly found disease-linked clones significantly enriched in matched ankylosing spondylitis synovial fluid. Several of the motif variants were reported before in synovial fluid and blood from reactive arthritis.

In regard to this clonotype: Antigen unknown.

Scientists made TCR beta libraries using quantitative 5'-RACE with molecular barcodes. Using its own MiXCR run on the 5' RACE reads, TCRdb lists one record per CDR3 protein. The sample has about 400,000 distinct CDR3 sequences; 20% to 25% are singletons. The germline V gene has CDR1 MDHEN and CDR2 SYDVKM. This CDR3 is built from 15 residues. J lost 6 bases, V lost 6 bases, and 8 bases had no gene match. The chain recombines TRBV28 with TRBJ2-1; TRBD1 matches 10 bases. The source of this sequence is a male donor with ankylosing spondylitis. Sequenced input: blood, either unsorted or a sorted T cell fraction (not recorded which). Here the CDR3 reads CASRPGTGEVNEQFF. In DNA form, the CDR3 reads TGTGCCAGCAGACCTGGGACAGGGGAGGTCAATGAGCAGTTCTTC.